A single sample gave rise to the 17 T cell receptor beta chains below, sequenced in a study of blood T cell repertoires in COVID-19. The method was immunoSEQ multiplex PCR; TCRdb's version includes in-frame clones alone and lacks a portion of them. The data hold 68,000 or so clones, with around nine tenths observed a single time. Sequenced input: peripheral blood. The receptors were gathered from a man aged 40-55 years with COVID-19, enrolled during active disease.

V gene TRBV6-5 combines with J gene TRBJ2-2; tentative D call: TRBD2 (5 bases). Germline CDR1 is MNHEY and CDR2 is SVGAGI. V lost 2 bases and J lost 7, with 11 bases in between. The CDR3 spans 14 residues. In DNA form, the CDR3 reads TGTGCCAGCAGTTACAACGAGGGAATCGGGGAGCTGTTTTTT. It yields the protein CASSYNEGIGELFF.

CDR3 nucleotides: TGTGCCAGCAGCTTGACGGGTCTTAACTATGGCTACACCTTC. Translating it yields CASSLTGLNYGYTF. This rearrangement joins TRBV7-9 to TRBJ1-2; D ambiguous. The ends were cut back, 3 bases at V and 1 base at J, with 9 bases in the middle. Germline V gene data show CDR1 as SEHNR and CDR2 as FQNEAQ (reference sequence). There are 14 residues in the CDR3. Full variable domain (outside the CDR3, taken from reference TRBV7-9 and TRBJ1-2): DTGVSQNPRHKITKRGQNVTFRCDPISEHNRLYWYRQTLGQGPEFLTYFQNEAQLEKSRLLSDRFSAERPKGSFSTLEIQRTEQGDSAMYLCASSLTGLNYGYTFGSGTRLTVV.

The V gene is TRBV29-1, the J gene TRBJ1-5; D is unresolved. V was pared by 7 bases and J by 0 bases, with 10 bases between. CDR1 is SQVTM and CDR2 is ANQGSEA in the germline V gene. The CDR3 spans 13 residues. This chain's CDR3 is CSAREGSNQPQHF. The CDR3 DNA follows: TGCAGCGCCCGAGAGGGTAGCAATCAGCCCCAGCATTTT.

This clone was seen a few times. V and J are TRBV2 and TRBJ2-7; possibly TRBD1 for D (6 bases). Germline V gene lookup returns CDR1 SNHLY and CDR2 FYNNEI. Trimming shortened V by 4 bases and J by 3 bases, and 13 bases separated the two germline ends. The CDR3 is 14 amino acids. As DNA, the CDR3 is TGTGCCAGCAGTGGAACAGGGTCTATCTACGAGCAGTACTTC. This codes for CASSGTGSIYEQYF. The whole variable domain, filled in from reference TRBV2 and TRBJ2-7, reads EPEVTQTPSHQVTQMGQEVILRCVPISNHLYFYWYRQILGQKVEFLVSFYNNEISEKSEIFDDQFSVERPDGSNFTLKIRSTKLEDSAMYFCASSGTGSIYEQYFGPGTRLTVT.

The chain joins TRBV18 to TRBJ1-4; perhaps TRBD1 as D (5 bases). V gave up 1 base and J gave up 2 bases, with 14 bases separating them. The CDR3 covers 17 residues. CDR1 and CDR2 (germline): KGHSH, LQKENI. Here the CDR3 reads CASSPRGGARTNEKLFF. CDR3 DNA: TGTGCCAGCTCACCACGGGGGGGTGCACGGACTAATGAAAAACTGTTTTTT.

This chain uses TRBV29-1 with TRBJ1-1; 8 positions match TRBD1. The junction had 6 bases not matched to a gene; V was cut back by 4 bases and J by 5 bases. This CDR3 has 13 amino acids. Germline loops: CDR1 SQVTM, CDR2 ANQGSEA. The CDR3 coding sequence is TGCAGCGTTGCCTCGACAGGGGTTACTGAAGCTTTCTTT. Translating gives CSVASTGVTEAFF.

This clone was seen only a few times. The chain has TRBV27 and TRBJ1-5, with D possibly matching TRBD1 (5 bases). The CDR3 totals 14 residues. V lost 4 bases and J 4 bases, leaving 11 bases between the germline ends. Germline V CDR1 and CDR2: MNHEY, SMNVEV (reference sequence). CDR3 sequence (DNA): TGTGCCAGCAGTTCAGGGATTTCAAATCAGCCCCAGCATTTT. This codes for CASSSGISNQPQHF.

On this clone: Other DNA variants within this sample encode the same CDR3. The chain couples TRBV5-1 to TRBJ2-5; D is ambiguous. Germline V gives CDR1 SGHRS, CDR2 YFSETQ. CDR3 length: 14 residues. V was pared by 1 base and J by 1 base, with 8 bases between. The CDR3 DNA sequence: TGCGCCAGCAGCTTGACCCCAGGCCAAGAGACCCAGTACTTC. It is translated as CASSLTPGQETQYF.

The V gene is TRBV10-3, the J gene TRBJ2-5, with D perhaps TRBD2 (5 bases). CDR1 and CDR2 (germline): ENHRY, SYGVKD. The CDR3 length is 15 residues. V lost 1 base to trimming and J lost 5 bases, with 14 bases between them. The CDR3 nucleotides are TGTGCCATCAGTGAGTATCACGAGCCGGGGGAGACCCAGTACTTC. Translation: CAISEYHEPGETQYF.

The chain links TRBV27 to TRBJ1-6, with D maybe TRBD1 (6 bases). Germline CDR1 MNHEY, CDR2 SMNVEV (reference sequence). Between the trimmed V and J ends, which lost 5 bases and 14 bases, there was a span of 13 bases. CDR3 size: 12 residues. CDR3 coding DNA: TGTGCCAGCAGTGGCAGACAGGCCGCCCTCCACTTT. It codes for CASSGRQAALHF.

This chain uses TRBV18 with TRBJ2-5; maybe TRBD2 (6 bases). Trimming left V 1 base short and J 5 bases short, with 11 bases between. Germline V gene data show CDR1 as KGHSH and CDR2 as LQKENI. This CDR3 is 14 amino acids long. CDR3 amino acids: CASSPQGGWETQYF. Here the CDR3 DNA reads TGTGCCAGCTCACCACAGGGAGGTTGGGAGACCCAGTACTTC.

The chain is built from TRBV9 and TRBJ2-3; TRBD2 aligns across 12 bases. Germline V CDR1 and CDR2: SGDLS, YYNGEE. The J segment lost 4 bases and the V segment lost 4 bases, leaving 4 bases of the junction unmatched. The CDR3 covers 15 residues. CDR3 region: CASSPSGGASDTQYF. In DNA, the CDR3 is TGTGCCAGCAGCCCTAGCGGGGGGGCCTCAGATACGCAGTATTTT.

The chain combines TRBV7-9 with TRBJ2-6; 7 nucleotides agree with TRBD2. This CDR3 contains 17 residues. Trimming cost V 5 bases and J 4 bases; bases outside gene matches: 11. CDR1 is SEHNR and CDR2 is FQNEAQ in the germline V gene (reference sequence). CDR3 nucleotides: TGTGCCAGCAGCCCCCTCGGGGAGGGTATGGGGGCCAACGTCCTGACTTTC. Encoded protein: CASSPLGEGMGANVLTF.

This rearrangement joins TRBV28 to TRBJ2-7; 11 bases are a match to TRBD1. The CDR3 spans 13 residues. The germline V gene has CDR1 MDHEN and CDR2 SYDVKM. With 6 bases clipped from V and 6 bases from J, the junction kept 4 bases outside the gene matches. This CDR3 reads CASSPGTGGEQYF. The CDR3 nucleotides read TGTGCCAGCAGCCCCGGGACAGGGGGCGAGCAGTACTTC.

The rearrangement uses TRBV7-9 and TRBJ1-1; the match to TRBD1 covers 9 bases. The V gene's germline CDR1 is SEHNR and CDR2 FQNEAQ (reference sequence). V trimming: 6 bases; J trimming: 3 bases; junction bases outside the gene matches: 5. This CDR3 is 14 amino acids long. This CDR3 reads CASSPRTGDTEAFF. The CDR3 DNA reads as TGTGCCAGCAGTCCTAGGACAGGGGACACTGAAGCTTTCTTT.

This clone appeared a few times. The V gene is TRBV6-6, the J gene TRBJ1-1; 8 positions match TRBD1. The CDR3 is 15 amino acids. V shed 5 bases, J shed 1 base, and the junction held 6 bases outside the gene matches. Germline assignment: CDR1 MNHNY and CDR2 SVGAGI (reference sequence). The CDR3 is CASSPTGVGNTEAFF. The CDR3 DNA reads as TGTGCCAGCAGTCCGACAGGGGTGGGGAACACTGAAGCTTTCTTT.

This chain connects TRBV5-1 to TRBJ2-6; no firm D call. The CDR3 covers 15 residues. CDR1 and CDR2 (germline): SGHRS, YFSETQ. V shed 1 base and J shed 0 bases, with 5 bases lying between them. The DNA for the CDR3 is TGCGCCAGCAGCTTGTACTTCTCTGGGGCCAACGTCCTGACTTTC. Translated: CASSLYFSGANVLTF.